This T cell receptor (beta chain) comes out of a study of blood T cell repertoires in COVID-19. Study at large: Samples taken during acute and convalescent COVID-19 were collected in the United States, Italy and Spain. PBMCs, B-cell-depleted T cells, or T cells were the source of the cDNA or gDNA that made up the material.

Authors' data handling: Estimation of nucleated cell counts relied on the amplification of reference gene primers. Using immunoSEQ multiplex PCR, the repertoire was profiled, and TCRdb retains in-frame clones only, with some absent. D and trimming were read from the DNA, whereas the V and J calls and clone size are those reported in that table. Among about 200,000 clones listed, nearly 90% were seen once. The CDR3 consists of 15 residues. Germline trimming cut 4 bases from V and 5 bases from J; bases unmatched to any gene: 8. Germline CDR1 is SGHDT and CDR2 is YYEEEE. Seattle researchers signed up patients amid active infection and tracked them longitudinally.

The chain combines TRBV5-6 with TRBJ2-3, with 9 bases aligning to TRBD1. The sequenced sample consisted of peripheral blood. The receptor was isolated from a man over 45 with COVID-19, enrolled during active disease. CDR3 loop: CASSPPGQGGDTQYF. DNA for the CDR3: TGTGCCAGCAGCCCCCCGGGACAGGGAGGAGATACGCAGTATTTT.